The 14 T cell receptor beta chains below were found in one sample sequenced in a study of siplizumab effects on memory and regulatory T cells. Only in-frame clones appear in the TCRdb table, and some are missing; sequencing was by immunoSEQ multiplex PCR. The sample yields some 80,000 clones, approximately 95% seen once. The sequencing input was CD8+ T cells sorted from blood. The receptors shown here come from a human donor in good health.

The chain links TRBV29-1 to TRBJ1-2; 9 bases are shared with TRBD1. From germline, CDR1 is SQVTM and CDR2 ANQGSEA. The CDR3 length is 13 residues. J lost 5 bases, V lost 7 bases, and 8 bases had no gene match. CDR3 in amino acids: CSGLQQGAYGYTF. For the CDR3, the DNA is TGCAGCGGGCTACAACAGGGGGCGTATGGCTACACCTTC.

This clone was detected once. The rearrangement links TRBV6-1 to TRBJ2-1; TRBD2 aligns across 12 bases. This CDR3 comprises 16 residues. Germline-derived CDR1 and CDR2 are MNHNS and SASEGT. Trimming at V came to 3 bases and at J to 9 bases, leaving 9 bases not matched to a gene. In DNA form, the CDR3 reads TGTGCCAGCAGTGACCTGACTAGCGGGAGCCGGGGTGAGCAGTTCTTC. This encodes CASSDLTSGSRGEQFF.

This sequence joins TRBV4-1 and TRBJ2-7; weak D call: TRBD1 (5 bases). The CDR3 has 16 residues. V was cut by 3 bases and J by 3 bases, with 18 bases left in between. Looked up from germline, CDR1 is MGHRA and CDR2 is YSYEKL. The CDR3 is CASSHGSETDLYEQYF. As DNA, the CDR3 is TGCGCCAGCAGCCACGGCTCCGAGACAGACCTCTACGAGCAGTACTTC.

The chain recombines TRBV4-1 with TRBJ2-7, with D possibly matching TRBD2 (5 bases). The CDR3 length is 14 residues. Trimming pared 3 bases from V and 2 bases from J, leaving 11 bases between. From germline, CDR1 is MGHRA and CDR2 YSYEKL. This CDR3 is CASSQEDATYEQYF. CDR3 bases: TGCGCCAGCAGCCAGGAGGACGCTACCTACGAGCAGTACTTC.

This sequence joins TRBV19 and TRBJ2-1, with D unclear. CDR1 LNHDA and CDR2 SQIVND come from the germline V gene (reference sequence). This CDR3 has 15 amino acids. V was shortened by 1 base and J by 4 bases, with 11 bases between the two germline ends. CDR3 sequence (DNA): TGTGCCAGTAGTATAGGCGGCACAAATTACAATGAGCAGTTCTTC. Translated, it gives CASSIGGTNYNEQFF.

As for this clone: Other DNA sequences in this sample translate to the same CDR3. Here the CDR3 reads CASSIGSGSSYEQYF. The CDR3 bases are TGTGCCAGTAGTATAGGAAGCGGGAGCTCCTACGAGCAGTACTTC. The chain uses TRBV19 and TRBJ2-7; 8 bases agree with TRBD2. CDR1 is LNHDA, CDR2 SQIVND, per germline (reference sequence). After removal of 1 base from V and 0 bases from J, the junction contained 2 bases not matched to a gene. The CDR3 consists of 15 residues.

For this clone: Distinct nucleotide sequences in the sample also encode this CDR3. The gene calls are TRBV28 and TRBJ2-7; D is possibly TRBD2 (5 bases). This CDR3 has 12 residues. V lost 3 bases and J 2 bases, leaving 5 bases between the germline ends. Germline V gene lookup returns CDR1 MDHEN and CDR2 SYDVKM. The DNA for the CDR3 is TGTGCCAGCAGTTTCGGGGCCTACGAGCAGTACTTC. It yields the protein CASSFGAYEQYF.

The J gene is TRBJ2-5, the V gene TRBV27; no reliable D call. Per the germline V gene, CDR1 is MNHEY and CDR2 is SMNVEV (reference sequence). Trimming shortened V by 4 bases and J by 5 bases, and 11 bases separated the two germline ends. This CDR3 is built from 13 residues. For the CDR3, the DNA is TGTGCCAGCAGTTCACGACTCGTCGAGACCCAGTACTTC. It codes for CASSSRLVETQYF.

CDR3 region: CASSEGPNSETEAFF. DNA for the CDR3: TGTGCCAGCAGTGAAGGGCCCAATTCGGAAACTGAAGCTTTCTTT. The chain carries TRBV6-1 and TRBJ1-1; D is ambiguous. The length of the CDR3 is 15 residues. The germline V and J ends were trimmed by 1 base and 5 bases, with 14 bases remaining between them. Germline CDR1 MNHNS, CDR2 SASEGT.

The V and J genes are TRBV19 and TRBJ1-1; 8 nucleotides match TRBD1. V dropped 6 bases and J dropped 7; count of bases not matched to a gene: 10. This CDR3 is built from 14 residues. CDR1 is LNHDA, CDR2 SQIVND, per germline (reference sequence). CDR3 protein: CASRKPGQELEAFF. In nucleotides, the CDR3 is TGTGCCAGTAGAAAACCGGGACAGGAACTTGAAGCTTTCTTT. Together with reference TRBV19 and TRBJ1-1, the CDR3 gives the full variable domain: DGGITQSPKYLFRKEGQNVTLSCEQNLNHDAMYWYRQDPGQGLRLIYYSQIVNDFQKGDIAEGYSVSREKKESFPLTVTSAQKNPTAFYLCASRKPGQELEAFFGQGTRLTVV.

Only one count was recorded for this clone. V and J are TRBV5-5 and TRBJ2-1; TRBD1 is a possible D gene (6 bases). V was clipped by 4 bases and J by 5 bases, with 19 bases between them. CDR3 length equals 16 residues. Per germline, CDR1 SGHKS and CDR2 YYEKEE (reference sequence). This CDR3 is CASSDGWGRGDNEQFF. The DNA of the CDR3 is TGTGCCAGCAGCGACGGATGGGGGCGTGGGGACAATGAGCAGTTCTTC.

This chain joins TRBV19 and TRBJ2-7; 8 nucleotides match TRBD1. CDR3 length: 13 amino acids. The germline gives CDR1 LNHDA, CDR2 SQIVND (reference sequence). The junction had 2 bases not matched to a gene; V was cut back by 4 bases and J by 3 bases. CDR3 sequence reads: CASSTGQGYEQYF. CDR3 bases: TGTGCCAGTAGTACTGGACAGGGCTACGAGCAGTACTTC.

V and J are TRBV5-5 and TRBJ2-7, with 8 bases fitting TRBD2. Looked up from germline, CDR1 is SGHKS and CDR2 is YYEKEE (reference sequence). The CDR3 spans 15 residues. V lost 1 base and J lost 2; bases outside the gene matches: 5. This CDR3 reads CASSLSPGGTYEQYF. The CDR3 DNA reads TGTGCCAGCAGCTTGAGTCCGGGAGGGACCTACGAGCAGTACTTC.

This chain joins TRBV19 and TRBJ2-7, with D uncertain. V lost 5 bases to trimming and J lost 4 bases, with 12 bases between them. The CDR3 consists of 13 residues. The germline V gene has CDR1 LNHDA and CDR2 SQIVND (reference sequence). CDR3 amino acids: CASSPPLSYEQYF. Here the CDR3 DNA reads TGTGCCAGTAGTCCTCCCTTGTCGTACGAGCAGTACTTC.